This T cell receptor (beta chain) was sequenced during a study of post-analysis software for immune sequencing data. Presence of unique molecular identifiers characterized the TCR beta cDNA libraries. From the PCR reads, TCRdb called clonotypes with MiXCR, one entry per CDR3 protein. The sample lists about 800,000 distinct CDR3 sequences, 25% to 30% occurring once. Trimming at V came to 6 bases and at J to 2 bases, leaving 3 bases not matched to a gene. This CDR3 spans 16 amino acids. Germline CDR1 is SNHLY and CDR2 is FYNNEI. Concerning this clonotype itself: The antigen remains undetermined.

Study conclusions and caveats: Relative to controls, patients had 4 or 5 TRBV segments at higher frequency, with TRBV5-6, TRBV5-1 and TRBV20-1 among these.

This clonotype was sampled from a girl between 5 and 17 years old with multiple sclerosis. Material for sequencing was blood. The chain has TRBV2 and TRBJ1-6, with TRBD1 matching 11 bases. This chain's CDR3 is CASSAGQGAYNSPLHF. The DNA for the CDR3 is TGTGCCAGCAGCGCGGGACAGGGGGCCTATAATTCACCCCTCCACTTT.